This T cell receptor beta chain is drawn from a study of OX40 agonist ivuxolimab in advanced cancers. Overall study: The patients got ivuxolimab, which is an agonistic anti-OX40 (CD134) antibody. Patients with prior anti-PD-1, anti-PD-L1 or anti-CTLA-4 therapy were eligible; 40% had some. The study reported partial responses in three patients: one hepatocellular carcinoma, two cutaneous melanoma.

Findings of the study overall: In the 0.1 to 3.0 mg/kg range, CD4+ and CD8+ blood T cells had expanded clonally by week 6.

Profiled with immunoSEQ multiplex PCR; TCRdb holds only in-frame clones, not every one. The sample carries roughly 58,000 clones, around nine tenths recorded once. The CDR3 has 11 residues. Trimming took off 5 bases at V and 5 bases at J, with 6 bases between the two ends. CDR1 is ENHRY, CDR2 SYGVKD, per germline. Concerning this clone itself: Its antigen is currently unknown.

The sequence was collected from an adult with an advanced solid tumor such as melanoma, head and neck, liver or kidney cancer. The rearrangement joins TRBV10-3 to TRBJ2-5; D may be TRBD1 (6 bases). Sequencing was performed on CD4+ or CD8+ T cells sorted from blood, taken in a trial of the OX40 agonist ivuxolimab. The CDR3 loop is CAISTGETQYF. The DNA of the CDR3 is TGTGCCATCAGTACAGGGGAGACCCAGTACTTC.